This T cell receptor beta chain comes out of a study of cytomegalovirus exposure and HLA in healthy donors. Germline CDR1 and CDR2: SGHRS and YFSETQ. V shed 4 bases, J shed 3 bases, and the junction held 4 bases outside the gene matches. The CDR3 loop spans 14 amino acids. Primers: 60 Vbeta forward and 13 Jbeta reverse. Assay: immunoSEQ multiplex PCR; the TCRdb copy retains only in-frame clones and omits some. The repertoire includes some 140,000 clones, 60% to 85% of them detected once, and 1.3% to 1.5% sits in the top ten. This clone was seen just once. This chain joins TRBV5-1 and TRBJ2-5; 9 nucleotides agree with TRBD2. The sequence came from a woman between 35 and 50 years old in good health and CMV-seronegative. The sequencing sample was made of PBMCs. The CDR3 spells CASSAAGGKETQYF. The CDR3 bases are TGCGCCAGCAGCGCAGCGGGAGGAAAAGAGACCCAGTACTTC.